This T cell receptor beta chain stems from a study of blood T cell repertoires in COVID-19. About the research overall: Sites across the United States, Italy and Spain contributed samples from acute and convalescent COVID-19. T cells, B-cell-depleted T cells, or PBMCs provided the cDNA or gDNA that served as material.

Per the study methods: Amplification of reference gene primers was used by the study to estimate nucleated cell counts. Method: immunoSEQ multiplex PCR; TCRdb's copy keeps in-frame clones and lacks some. V and J calls and clone size are as listed in that table; D and trimming were resolved from the DNA. The sample shows fewer than 150,000 clones, more than 80% of them seen only once. The specimen sequenced was peripheral blood. This TCR was sampled from a woman aged 40 to 50 with acute or convalescent COVID-19.

CDR3 sequence: CASSRSGAYSTDTQYF. The DNA of the CDR3 is TGTGCCAGTAGCAGATCAGGGGCGTATAGCACAGATACGCAGTATTTT. The chain has TRBV19 and TRBJ2-3, with D possibly being TRBD1 (6 bases). This CDR3 is 16 amino acids long. CDR1 and CDR2 from the germline V gene are LNHDA and SQIVND (reference sequence). Trimming removed 6 bases from V and 0 bases from J, with 16 bases in between.